This T cell receptor beta chain came from a study of T cell responses to AZD1222 COVID-19 vaccine. Some clones are missing from TCRdb's copy, which holds only in-frame ones; the method was immunoSEQ multiplex PCR. The data show around 130,000 clones, approximately 85% seen once. This clone has more than one count but fewer than ten. This CDR3 is built from 13 residues. The V end lost 4 bases, the J end lost 0 bases, and 9 bases lay between the germline ends. The germline gives CDR1 SQVTM, CDR2 ANQGSEA. The chain links TRBV29-1 to TRBJ1-1; no reliable D call. The origin of this receptor is an adult in good health. Sequencing used peripheral blood, obtained on day 0 of AZD1222 vaccination. The CDR3 DNA sequence: TGCAGCGTTGGGCCAAGTATGAACACTGAAGCTTTCTTT. It translates to CSVGPSMNTEAFF.